The clone carrying this T cell receptor (beta chain) was observed at least ten times. The antigen is unknown. TCRdb reanalysed the 5' RACE reads using MiXCR and keeps one entry per CDR3 protein. The repertoire consists of 250,000 to 400,000 distinct CDR3 sequences, with under 14% occurring once and the leading ten covering roughly 9.2%. The data are from a study of CD8 T cells in ankylosing spondylitis. General study results and limits: Relatively scarce in peripheral blood, disease-linked clones were CD8+. Reportedly, disease-linked clones are significantly enriched in ankylosing spondylitis patients' matched synovial fluid.

The CDR3 covers 14 residues. Trimming cost V 5 bases and J 3 bases, with 14 bases left between them. Germline V lookup: CDR1 SGHRS, CDR2 YFSETQ. This chain connects TRBV5-1 to TRBJ1-1, with a tentative D call TRBD1 (6 bases). Sample: blood, either unsorted or a sorted T cell fraction (not recorded which). This clonotype was sampled from a female donor with ankylosing spondylitis or in good health (not recorded which). The CDR3: CASRVTGWDTEAFF. The DNA for the CDR3 is TGCGCCAGCAGAGTGACAGGCTGGGACACTGAAGCTTTCTTT.